The 23 T cell receptor beta chains below were found in one sample sequenced in a study of CD8+ T cells in alopecia areata. Following RNA extraction, reverse transcription yielded cDNA that acted as the sequencing template. The repertoire was sequenced with immunoSEQ multiplex PCR; TCRdb's copy has only in-frame clones and lacks some. The data show hundreds of thousands of clones, roughly two thirds seen once. The source was CD4+ T cells sorted from blood, collected at week 0. The source of these receptors is a human donor with alopecia areata.

The sample holds a few counts of this clone. The chain uses TRBV5-1 and TRBJ2-7; TRBD1 matches 9 bases. J gave up 6 bases and V 3 bases, and 7 bases lay outside the gene matches. The CDR3 runs 14 residues. The germline gives CDR1 SGHRS, CDR2 YFSETQ. CDR3 sequence: CASSSWDRVGEQYF. Written as DNA, the CDR3 is TGCGCCAGCAGCTCGTGGGACAGGGTCGGCGAGCAGTACTTC.

The chain uses TRBV4-2 and TRBJ1-4; tentatively, D is TRBD1 (5 bases). Trimming removed 1 base at V and 4 bases at J, with 13 bases between. The CDR3 runs 16 residues. Germline loops: CDR1 LGHNA, CDR2 YNFKEQ. CDR3 nucleotide sequence: TGTGCCAGCAGCCAAGGAAGGGCAGGGAGTAATGAAAAACTGTTTTTT. Amino acids: CASSQGRAGSNEKLFF.

The chain employs TRBV29-1 and TRBJ2-1, with 12 bases that match TRBD2. Germline lookup yields CDR1 SQVTM and CDR2 ANQGSEA. This CDR3 comprises 17 residues. Trimming removed 3 bases from V and 2 bases from J; junction bases left unmatched: 8. The CDR3 DNA sequence: TGCAGCGTTGACTCGCTAGCGGGGGGGTTTACCTACAATGAGCAGTTCTTC. Translated, it gives CSVDSLAGGFTYNEQFF.

The chain couples TRBV30 to TRBJ2-3; D is ambiguous. Trimming left V 2 bases short and J 0 bases short, with 3 bases between. CDR1 is GTSNPN, CDR2 SVGIG, per germline (reference sequence). CDR3 size: 12 residues. CDR3 in amino acids: CAWSLSTDTQYF. The CDR3 bases are TGTGCCTGGAGTTTAAGCACAGATACGCAGTATTTT.

This clone was detected only a few times. The gene calls are TRBV4-2 and TRBJ2-1; either TRBD1 or TRBD2 may fit D (6 bases each). The V end was cut by 5 bases, the J end by 8 bases, with 10 bases between. In germline, CDR1 is LGHNA, CDR2 YNFKEQ. This CDR3 region has 12 residues. CDR3 sequence: CASSSRGDEQFF. In DNA, the CDR3 is TGTGCCAGCAGCTCGAGGGGGGATGAGCAGTTCTTC.

J is TRBJ2-3 and V is TRBV30; D is perhaps TRBD1 or TRBD2 (5 bases each). Germline V CDR1 and CDR2: GTSNPN, SVGIG (reference sequence). The CDR3 spans 13 residues. With 2 bases removed from V and 8 bases from J, the gap between germline ends came to 14 bases. CDR3 region: CAWSSGAAGTQYF. In nucleotides, the CDR3 is TGTGCCTGGAGTTCCGGGGCCGCAGGTACGCAGTATTTT.

The genes are TRBV25-1 and TRBJ1-6, with D tentatively TRBD1 (5 bases). With 4 bases removed from V and 14 bases from J, the gap between germline ends came to 12 bases. This CDR3 spans 12 amino acids. Per the germline V gene, CDR1 is MGHDK and CDR2 is SYGVNS. The CDR3 loop reads CASSGGVTALHF. The CDR3 DNA sequence: TGTGCCAGCAGTGGAGGGGTTACGGCCCTCCACTTT.

This clone showed up just a few times. The chain uses TRBV10-3 and TRBJ1-4; tentatively, D is TRBD1 (5 bases). The germline V and J ends were trimmed by 4 bases and 4 bases, with 10 bases remaining between them. Germline CDR1 reads ENHRY; CDR2 reads SYGVKD. The CDR3 sequence is 14 residues long. The CDR3 DNA sequence: TGTGCCATCAGTGCGGCAGGGAGTAATGAAAAACTGTTTTTT. Amino acids: CAISAAGSNEKLFF.

The V gene is TRBV29-1, the J gene TRBJ1-2; D possibly corresponds to TRBD1 (5 bases). This CDR3 is built from 14 residues. V lost 3 bases and J lost 6, with 17 bases in between. Germline lookup yields CDR1 SQVTM and CDR2 ANQGSEA. CDR3 sequence: CSVDMWQGEDGYTF. The CDR3 DNA sequence: TGCAGCGTTGATATGTGGCAGGGAGAGGATGGCTACACCTTC.

The chain links TRBV10-3 to TRBJ2-3, with D perhaps matching TRBD1 (6 bases). Deletions cut 9 bases from V and 0 bases from J, with 16 bases between. CDR1 and CDR2 from the germline V gene are ENHRY and SYGVKD. There are 15 residues in the CDR3. CDR3 protein: CAISRGPASTDTQYF. In DNA, the CDR3 is TGTGCCATATCCAGGGGTCCCGCTAGCACAGATACGCAGTATTTT.

The rearrangement joins TRBV30 to TRBJ2-2; 9 positions match TRBD2. V shed 0 bases and J 5 bases; nucleotides not matched to a gene: 10. The V gene's germline CDR1 is GTSNPN and CDR2 SVGIG (reference sequence). CDR3 length: 17 amino acids. The CDR3 region is CAWSVRISGGYTGELFF. CDR3 coding DNA: TGTGCCTGGAGTGTACGAATTAGCGGGGGATATACCGGGGAGCTGTTTTTT.

The chain couples TRBV18 to TRBJ2-7; D may be TRBD1 (5 bases). Looked up from germline, CDR1 is KGHSH and CDR2 is LQKENI. V was cut by 3 bases and J by 4 bases, with 16 bases left in between. The CDR3 is 15 amino acids. CDR3 coding DNA: TGTGCCAGCTCACCTCGGATGGCAGGGTCATACGAGCAGTACTTC. Translation gives CASSPRMAGSYEQYF.

The chain has TRBV2 and TRBJ2-5, with 7 bases lining up with TRBD2. The germline V gene encodes CDR1 SNHLY and CDR2 FYNNEI. CDR3 length: 14 residues. Trimming at V came to 3 bases and at J to 5 bases, leaving 6 bases not matched to a gene. The CDR3 DNA reads TGTGCCAGCAGTGACCGGACTAGGTACGAGACCCAGTACTTC. This sequence encodes CASSDRTRYETQYF.

In DNA form, the CDR3 reads TGCGCCAGCAGCTTTAATTTTGCTCAGGAGACCCAGTACTTC. It is translated as CASSFNFAQETQYF. The chain is built from TRBV5-1 and TRBJ2-5; D is uncertain. Trimming removed 2 bases from V and 5 bases from J, with 13 bases in between. CDR3 length: 14 residues. Germline V lookup: CDR1 SGHRS, CDR2 YFSETQ. The variable domain in full, with the rest retrieved from reference TRBV5-1 and TRBJ2-5, is KAGVTQTPRYLIKTRGQQVTLSCSPISGHRSVSWYQQTPGQGLQFLFEYFSETQRNKGNFPGRFSGRQFSNSRSEMNVSTLELGDSALYLCASSFNFAQETQYFGPGTRLLVL.

The chain employs TRBV9 and TRBJ1-2; possible D gene TRBD1, 6 bases. The germline CDR1 and CDR2 sequences are SGDLS and YYNGEE. The CDR3 is 14 amino acids. The ends were cut back, 0 bases at V and 6 bases at J, with 12 bases in the middle. The CDR3: CASSVVGTQDGYTF. CDR3 nucleotides: TGTGCCAGCAGCGTAGTTGGGACACAGGATGGCTACACCTTC.

This clone has more than one count but fewer than ten. The chain recombines TRBV6-5 with TRBJ1-2; possibly TRBD1 for D (5 bases). Deletions cut 4 bases from V and 3 bases from J, with 12 bases between. The CDR3 is 14 residues long. Germline V gene data show CDR1 as MNHEY and CDR2 as SVGAGI. The chain's CDR3 is CASSLYQGDYGYTF. CDR3 bases: TGTGCCAGCAGTTTATACCAGGGAGACTATGGCTACACCTTC.

The chain is built from TRBV27 and TRBJ1-2; possible D gene TRBD1, 6 bases. The germline CDR1 and CDR2 sequences are MNHEY and SMNVEV (reference sequence). V was trimmed by 5 bases and J by 4 bases, leaving 26 bases between them. The CDR3 has 18 amino acids. The CDR3 DNA reads as TGTGCCAGCAGTCCCTTGGGCAGGGGAATTCTTTCTAGCTATGGCTACACCTTC. The encoded protein is CASSPLGRGILSSYGYTF.

The rearrangement joins TRBV19 to TRBJ1-3; the D is unclear. V gave up 8 bases and J gave up 1 base, with 15 bases separating them. The CDR3 contains 15 residues. Germline CDR1 is LNHDA and CDR2 is SQIVND (reference sequence). CDR3 nucleotides: TGTGCCAGTTTCGACTGGGATCAATCTGGAAACACCATATATTTT. Amino acid sequence: CASFDWDQSGNTIYF.

The sample holds a few counts of this clone. The rearrangement joins TRBV7-2 to TRBJ1-6; tentative D call: TRBD1 (5 bases). Trimming left V 6 bases short and J 7 bases short, with 16 bases between. Germline CDR1 and CDR2: SGHTA and FQGNSA. This CDR3 is built from 15 residues. The CDR3 protein is CASRNFAGANSPLHF. The DNA for the CDR3 is TGTGCCAGCAGGAATTTTGCCGGGGCCAATTCACCCCTCCACTTT.

The chain employs TRBV12-5 and TRBJ2-7, with 7 nucleotides matching TRBD1. Germline loops: CDR1 LGHNT, CDR2 FRNRAP. The CDR3 contains 18 residues. Trimming removed 2 bases from V and 2 bases from J; junction bases left unmatched: 15. The CDR3 DNA is TGTGCTAGTGGTTTGTCCCTCCTCCGATTGGGGACAGCCTACGAGCAGTACTTC. The encoded protein is CASGLSLLRLGTAYEQYF. Full variable domain (missing parts from reference TRBV12-5 and TRBJ2-7): DARVTQTPRHKVTEMGQEVTMRCQPILGHNTVFWYRQTMMQGLELLAYFRNRAPLDDSGMPKDRFSAEMPDATLATLKIQPSEPRDSAVYFCASGLSLLRLGTAYEQYFGPGTRLTVT.

V gene TRBV7-2 combines with J gene TRBJ1-6; TRBD1 aligns across 7 bases. The CDR3 is made up of 14 amino acids. The germline V gene has CDR1 SGHTA and CDR2 FQGNSA. Germline trimming cut 2 bases from V and 9 bases from J; bases unmatched to any gene: 4. CDR3 sequence: CASSLQQGSSPLHF. CDR3 nucleotides: TGTGCCAGCAGCTTACAACAGGGGAGTTCACCCCTCCACTTT.

The chain recombines TRBV7-9 with TRBJ1-1, with D possibly matching TRBD1 (5 bases). V was cut by 7 bases and J by 1 base, with 13 bases left in between. The CDR3 is 14 amino acids. Germline assignment: CDR1 SEHNR and CDR2 FQNEAQ (reference sequence). In DNA form, the CDR3 reads TGTGCCAGCACCCAAGGGGAAGCGAACACTGAAGCTTTCTTT. This translates into CASTQGEANTEAFF.

The V gene is TRBV30, the J gene TRBJ2-2; a weak D match, TRBD1 (6 bases). This CDR3 region has 12 residues. V was clipped by 5 bases and J by 3 bases, with 7 bases between them. CDR1 is GTSNPN, CDR2 SVGIG, per germline (reference sequence). CDR3: CAWAGDTGELFF. The CDR3 DNA reads TGTGCCTGGGCAGGGGACACCGGGGAGCTGTTTTTT.